These 9 T cell receptor beta chains were sequenced from one sample in a study of T cell responses to AZD1222 COVID-19 vaccine. Data came from immunoSEQ multiplex PCR; TCRdb stores just in-frame clones and leaves some out. The sample has about 110,000 clones, 80% to 90% seen once; the top ten hold 15%. This material consisted of peripheral blood, taken 28 days after the second AZD1222 dose. The receptors were sampled from an adult who received the AZD1222 COVID-19 vaccine.

J is TRBJ1-2 and V is TRBV12-3 or TRBV12-4, with D tentatively TRBD1 (6 bases). This CDR3 comprises 12 residues. V was pared by 7 bases and J by 5 bases, with 11 bases between. CDR3 coding DNA: TGTGCCAGCAACAGGGTAACTTATGGCTACACCTTC. This codes for CASNRVTYGYTF.

This chain links TRBV10-2 with TRBJ2-3; perhaps TRBD2 as D (5 bases). Germline CDR1 reads WSHSY; CDR2 reads SAAADI. The CDR3 contains 13 residues. V was cut by 6 bases and J by 3 bases, with 10 bases left in between. The CDR3 sequence is CASRAGLTDTQYF. CDR3 nucleotide sequence: TGCGCCAGCAGGGCGGGTCTGACAGATACGCAGTATTTT.

The gene calls are TRBV10-3 and TRBJ2-7; D remains ambiguous. V shed 4 bases and J shed 2 bases, with 3 bases lying between them. CDR1 and CDR2 from the germline V gene are ENHRY and SYGVKD. The CDR3 is 11 amino acids. This CDR3 is CAISGTYEQYF. The CDR3 DNA follows: TGTGCCATCAGTGGAACCTACGAGCAGTACTTC.

The gene calls are TRBV2 and TRBJ1-6; no clear D. Germline-derived CDR1 and CDR2 are SNHLY and FYNNEI. Deletions cut 5 bases from V and 8 bases from J, with 7 bases between. CDR3 length: 12 amino acids. CDR3 DNA sequence: TGTGCCAGCAGTCCCCCCTATTCACCCCTCCACTTT. Encoded protein: CASSPPYSPLHF.

The sample holds a few counts of this clone. The chain couples TRBV12-3 or TRBV12-4 to TRBJ1-1; D is possibly TRBD1 (5 bases). This CDR3 region has 13 residues. Trimming left V 6 bases short and J 6 bases short, with 14 bases between. The CDR3 DNA reads as TGTGCCAGCAGGGGGCTCTACGTCCCTGAAGCTTTCTTT. This sequence encodes CASRGLYVPEAFF.

The J gene is TRBJ1-4, the V gene TRBV27; D is unclear. The length of the CDR3 is 14 residues. Germline V gene sequence: CDR1 MNHEY, CDR2 SMNVEV (reference sequence). V lost 8 bases, J lost 0 bases, and 10 bases lay in between. CDR3 amino acids: CASSRVATNEKLFF. CDR3 coding DNA: TGTGCCAGCTCACGAGTAGCAACTAATGAAAAACTGTTTTTT.

V is TRBV27 and J is TRBJ2-5, with 7 bases that match TRBD2. The CDR3 spans 16 residues. V lost 4 bases, J lost 5 bases, and 13 bases stayed unmatched. Germline CDR1 is MNHEY and CDR2 is SMNVEV (reference sequence). The CDR3 loop is CASSYGGSSPAETQYF. DNA for the CDR3: TGTGCCAGCAGTTACGGGGGGAGTTCGCCGGCGGAGACCCAGTACTTC.

The chain has TRBV6-2 or TRBV6-3 and TRBJ1-5; D remains unclear. V was pared by 2 bases and J by 6 bases, with 23 bases between. This CDR3 contains 18 residues. The V gene's germline CDR1 is MNHEY and CDR2 SVGEGT. The CDR3: CASSYKQLAGNVGQPQHF. DNA of the CDR3: TGTGCCAGCAGTTACAAACAACTGGCGGGGAACGTGGGTCAGCCCCAGCATTTT.

The genes are TRBV6-5 and TRBJ1-5; 7 bases match TRBD1. Looked up from germline, CDR1 is MNHEY and CDR2 is SVGAGI. V shed 6 bases and J 6 bases; nucleotides not matched to a gene: 8. The CDR3 is 14 residues long. The CDR3 DNA reads as TGTGCCAGCAGCGCGATAGAGGGGGCTCAGCCCCAGCATTTT. Its protein product is CASSAIEGAQPQHF.